This is a list of T cell receptor beta chains from one sample in a study of T cell repertoires in cytomegalovirus infection. TCRdb processed the reads anew with MiXCR; each CDR3 protein has one entry. The table lists 250,000 to 300,000 distinct CDR3 sequences, around 13% of them singletons. Sequencing input: PBMCs. The receptors originated from a human donor in good health (CMV status not recorded). Some clones in this sample may be carry-over from other donors' samples. CDR3s include the opening cysteine and the closing phenylalanine or tryptophan. The D gene is left open where the match is weak. Clone size, where shown, is once, few, many, or a class for clones that have expanded.

once TRBJ2-3 NA TRBV29-1 TGCAGCGTCTCTCGGGGGCGAGAAGATACGCAGTATTTT CSVSRGREDTQYF
few TRBJ2-2 TRBD2 TRBV6-6 TGTGCCAGCTGGAGCCCAGCGGGGGGGCTTACCGGGGAGCTGTTTTTT CASWSPAGGLTGELFF
many TRBJ2-3 TRBD2 TRBV6-4 TGTGCCAGCAGTCCCACTAGCGGTGGAGCCGATACGCAGTATTTT CASSPTSGGADTQYF
NA TRBJ1-2 TRBD1 TRBV12-3/TRBV12-4 TGTGCCAGCAGTTTAGCCGAATGGACAGGGGGAGGCTACACCTTC CASSLAEWTGGGYTF
many TRBJ2-1 TRBD2 TRBV11-1 TGTGCCAGCAGCTTATCCGGGACTAGCGCATCGAGCTCCTACAATGAGCAGTTCTTC CASSLSGTSASSSYNEQFF
few TRBJ1-6 NA TRBV19 TGTGCCAGTAGTATAGCGGTCCGAATTAATTCACCCCTCCACTTT CASSIAVRINSPLHF
NA TRBJ2-7 NA TRBV7-6 TGTGCCAGCAGCTTTGAGCCGGGGATCCACTACGAGCAGTACTTC CASSFEPGIHYEQYF
NA TRBJ2-1 NA TRBV29-1 TGCAGCGTTGGAGGGGAGGACTCCTACAATGAGCAGTTCTTC CSVGGEDSYNEQFF
NA TRBJ1-1 NA TRBV14 TGTGCCAGCAGCCAGACGACAATGGGCGAAGCTTTCTTT CASSQTTMGEAFF
many TRBJ1-1 NA TRBV7-2 TGTGCCAGCAGCCCCAGGGACGGCACTGAAGCTTTCTTT CASSPRDGTEAFF
many TRBJ1-1 NA TRBV5-4 TGTGCCAGCAGCTTACTCCGGGAAATGAACACTGAAGCTTTCTTT CASSLLREMNTEAFF
few TRBJ2-2 NA TRBV10-3 TGTGCCATCAGTGAGTCGCTGGGGGGATCCGGGGCCGGAAACACCGGGGAGCTGTTTTTT CAISESLGGSGAGNTGELFF
few TRBJ2-2 NA TRBV29-1 TGCAGCGCTCGCTACGGGATGAACACCGGGGAGCTGTTTTTT CSARYGMNTGELFF
few TRBJ2-7 TRBD2 TRBV7-6 TGTGCCAGCAGCTTAGTGGTAGCGGGAGGTAGCGAGCAGTACTTC CASSLVVAGGSEQYF
many TRBJ2-7 NA TRBV7-9 TGTGCCAGCAGCCCCTCAGGCAGTTTCTACGAGCAGTACTTC CASSPSGSFYEQYF
many TRBJ2-7 TRBD2 TRBV7-9 TGTGCCAGCAGCTCACCTAGCGGGAGCGAGTACGAGCAGTACTTC CASSSPSGSEYEQYF
many TRBJ1-2 TRBD1 TRBV14 TGTGCCAGCAGCCTTGGGACAGGGGGCTTTGGCTACACCTTC CASSLGTGGFGYTF
NA TRBJ2-2 NA TRBV3-1 TGTGCCAGCAGCAGAGTCCAGGGAAACACCGGGGAGCTGTTTTTT CASSRVQGNTGELFF
NA TRBJ1-1 NA TRBV15 TGTGCCACCAGCAGAGATGGGAGTTTATTCACTGAAGCTTTCTTT CATSRDGSLFTEAFF
few TRBJ2-5 NA TRBV10-3 TGTGCCATCAGTGCGGGGTCGGGCGAGACCCAGTACTTC CAISAGSGETQYF
NA TRBJ1-5 TRBD1 TRBV23-1 TGCGCCAGCAGCCATTGGGGACAGGGGGCATCGGGCAATCAGCCCCAGCATTTT CASSHWGQGASGNQPQHF
many TRBJ2-1 TRBD2 TRBV7-2 TGTGCCAGCAGCTTATACGGGAGGCAATCCTACAATGAGCAGTTCTTC CASSLYGRQSYNEQFF
few TRBJ2-1 TRBD2 TRBV14 TGTGCCAGCAGCCAAGAATTTGAGCGGGGCATCTACAATGAGCAGTTCTTC CASSQEFERGIYNEQFF
NA TRBJ2-7 TRBD1 TRBV5-1 TGCGCCAGCAGCTTCTACCAGGGGGCCTACGAGCAGTACTTC CASSFYQGAYEQYF
NA TRBJ2-1 NA TRBV5-4 TGTGCCAGCAGCTTGGGCCAGGACCCCAATGAGCAGTTCTTC CASSLGQDPNEQFF
NA TRBJ1-1 NA TRBV29-1 TGCAGCGTTCAAAGGGTGAACACTGAAGCTTTCTTT CSVQRVNTEAFF
NA TRBJ2-1 TRBD2 TRBV27 TGTGCCAGCAGGAGTAGCGGGAGGGCCAGTGAGCAGTTCTTC CASRSSGRASEQFF
NA TRBJ1-1 NA TRBV7-9 TGTGCCAGCCGACAGAAGAACACTGAAGCTTTCTTT CASRQKNTEAFF
NA TRBJ2-1 TRBD1 TRBV10-1 TGCGCCAGCAGCCCACGAACGCCCGGACAGGGACTCAATGAGCAGTTCTTC CASSPRTPGQGLNEQFF
few TRBJ1-1 NA TRBV18 TGTGCCAGCTCACCACCGGTTGGGCTGAGCACTGAAGCTTTCTTT CASSPPVGLSTEAFF
NA TRBJ2-3 NA TRBV7-9 TGTGCCAGCAGATGGGGGATGACAGATACGCAGTATTTT CASRWGMTDTQYF
NA TRBJ2-6 NA TRBV20-1 TGCAGTGCTAGACCCCCCCGACTGGGGCTCTCTGGGGCCAACGTCCTGACTTTC CSARPPRLGLSGANVLTF
NA TRBJ2-5 NA TRBV29-1 TGCAGCGTTGGAAGCGCGGATTCCGGGACCCGGTACTTC CSVGSADSGTRYF
NA TRBJ1-1 NA TRBV5-1 TGCGCCAGCAGGGCTGACCCAACCGTTCGAGCTTTCTTT CASRADPTVRAFF
few TRBJ2-7 NA TRBV13 TGTGCCAGCAGCCCGGGTGAGATGGGACACGAGCAGTACTTC CASSPGEMGHEQYF
NA TRBJ2-5 NA TRBV20-1 TGCAGTGCGACCCGGGACCTTATGCGAGAGACCCAGTACTTC CSATRDLMRETQYF
NA TRBJ2-3 NA TRBV29-1 TGCAGCGTTGGGGACCACACAGATACGCAGTATTTT CSVGDHTDTQYF
NA TRBJ2-5 NA TRBV5-1 TGCGCCAGCAGCGTGGGGGGGGCGTACCAAGAGACCCAGTACTTC CASSVGGAYQETQYF
NA TRBJ1-5 NA TRBV14 TGTGCCAGCAGCCTAAAACCTGACAGGCCTCCCTATCAGCCCCAGCATTTT CASSLKPDRPPYQPQHF
few TRBJ2-2 NA TRBV10-3 TGTGCCATCAGTGATTCTGGGCTCACCGGGGAGCTGTTTTTT CAISDSGLTGELFF
few TRBJ1-2 TRBD1 TRBV20-1 TGCAGTGCTAGAGAAGGACAGGTTCCGGCGGGCTACACCTTC CSAREGQVPAGYTF
few TRBJ1-5 NA TRBV29-1 TGCAGCGTTGGGGGACACGATCAGCCCCAGCATTTT CSVGGHDQPQHF
NA TRBJ2-3 NA TRBV27 TGTGCCAGCAGGCAGTGGGCAGATACGCAGTATTTT CASRQWADTQYF
NA TRBJ2-2 NA TRBV10-3 TGTGCCATCAGATCAGACAGAGAACATACCGGGGAGCTGTTTTTT CAIRSDREHTGELFF
many TRBJ2-2 NA TRBV7-2 TGTGCCAGCACCCAACCCACGGGGGAGCTGTTTTTT CASTQPTGELFF
many TRBJ2-7 NA TRBV11-2 TGTGCCAGCAGCTTCGACGGCTACGAGCAGTACTTC CASSFDGYEQYF
many TRBJ1-6 TRBD1 TRBV4-3 TGCGCCAGCAGCCAAGATTCCGGGACAGGGGGTTCACCCCTCCACTTT CASSQDSGTGGSPLHF
many TRBJ1-5 TRBD1 TRBV15 TGTGCCACCAGGCCCGGGACAGGGGTGACTCAGCCCCAGCATTTT CATRPGTGVTQPQHF
NA TRBJ1-1 NA TRBV5-4 TGTGCCAGCAGCAAATCGGCAGGGGAAGCTTTCTTT CASSKSAGEAFF
many TRBJ2-5 NA TRBV20-1 TGCAGTGCCAGTGGGACATCTCAAGAGACCCAGTACTTC CSASGTSQETQYF
NA TRBJ2-1 NA TRBV2 TGTGCCAGCATCGGTCGGCCGGAGCAGTTCTTC CASIGRPEQFF
many TRBJ2-1 TRBD1 TRBV6-4 TGTGCCAGCAGTGACTCGTCGGGACAGGGGGCCAATGAGCAGTTCTTC CASSDSSGQGANEQFF
many TRBJ2-2 NA TRBV6-1 TGTGCCAGCAGTGAACGAGGAAGGAGGACAGCGAACACCGGGGAGCTGTTTTTT CASSERGRRTANTGELFF